The 27 T cell receptor beta chains below come from one sample, sequenced in a study of T cells in Graves' hyperthyroidism and ophthalmopathy. The TCR beta CDR3 regions underwent amplification using RNA transcripts as the source. A first-round RT-PCR of the TCR CDR3 used the HTBI primer set. Via MiXCR, TCRdb re-called the multiplex PCR reads, giving one row per CDR3 protein. The data contain roughly 560,000 distinct CDR3 sequences, approximately 15% of them singletons. The material sequenced was blood. All receptors come from a middle-aged woman with Graves' ophthalmopathy.

The V gene is TRBV27, the J gene TRBJ2-7, with D perhaps matching TRBD1 (6 bases). Trimming removed 7 bases from V and 7 bases from J, with 17 bases in between. The V gene's germline CDR1 is MNHEY and CDR2 SMNVEV (reference sequence). This CDR3 has 13 residues. CDR3 in amino acids: CASTDSWTREQYF. The CDR3 nucleotides are TGTGCCAGCACGGACAGTTGGACGAGGGAGCAGTACTTC.

There are many counts of this clonotype. The chain employs TRBV12-3 or TRBV12-4 and TRBJ2-2; no definite D call. This CDR3 has 13 amino acids. V dropped 3 bases and J dropped 13 bases, with 15 bases sitting between them. The CDR3 sequence is CASSFIFEEVLFF. The CDR3, as DNA: TGTGCCAGCAGTTTTATCTTTGAAGAGGTGCTGTTTTTT.

The chain uses TRBV6-5 and TRBJ1-1; D unresolved. CDR1 and CDR2 (germline): MNHEY, SVGAGI. Trimming shortened V by 0 bases and J by 11 bases, and 19 bases separated the two germline ends. The CDR3 length is 15 residues. The chain's CDR3 is CASSYSEGRVPAAFF. CDR3 nucleotides: TGTGCCAGCAGTTACTCAGAAGGTAGGGTCCCTGCGGCTTTCTTT.

This clonotype was observed many times. CDR3 loop: CSARDLSAGGYEQYF. The DNA of the CDR3 is TGCAGTGCTAGAGATCTCTCAGCGGGAGGGTACGAGCAGTACTTC. The chain recombines TRBV20-1 with TRBJ2-7, with TRBD2 matching over 10 bases. This CDR3 has 15 residues. CDR1 is DFQATT and CDR2 is SNEGSKA in the germline V gene (reference sequence). J lost 4 bases, V lost 0 bases, and 6 bases had no gene match.

This clonotype turned up a few times. The chain carries TRBV4-2 and TRBJ2-2, with D perhaps assigned TRBD1 or TRBD2 (9 bases each). Per germline, CDR1 LGHNA and CDR2 YNFKEQ. The V end was cut by 7 bases, the J end by 2 bases, with 32 bases between. This CDR3 has 21 amino acids. CDR3 region: CASTPRTGDYLTSGNTGELFF. The CDR3 DNA follows: TGTGCCAGCACCCCTAGGACAGGGGACTACCTGACTAGCGGCAACACCGGGGAGCTGTTTTTT.

This clonotype came up many times. V gene TRBV28 combines with J gene TRBJ2-2; TRBD2 agrees at 14 bases. Germline lookup yields CDR1 MDHEN and CDR2 SYDVKM. This CDR3 is 15 amino acids long. Trimming cost V 10 bases and J 5 bases; bases outside gene matches: 6. The CDR3 region has the DNA TGTGCCACAACGACTAGCGGGAGGGCAACCGGGGAGCTGTTTTTT. This gives the protein CATTTSGRATGELFF.

The sample holds many counts of this clonotype. The chain is built from TRBV6-5 and TRBJ1-1; possible D gene TRBD1, 5 bases. Germline CDR1 reads MNHEY; CDR2 reads SVGAGI. Deletions cut 0 bases from V and 1 base from J, with 9 bases between. The CDR3 has 15 residues. The CDR3 bases are TGTGCCAGCAGTTACTCCGTAGGACAGAACACTGAAGCTTTCTTT. It translates to CASSYSVGQNTEAFF.

The table lists this clonotype with many counts. The chain joins TRBV12-3 or TRBV12-4 to TRBJ1-3, with a weak D call TRBD1 (6 bases). The CDR3 runs 14 residues. V gave up 4 bases and J gave up 4 bases, with 11 bases separating them. CDR3 in amino acids: CASSSDRSGNTIYF. CDR3 DNA sequence: TGTGCCAGCAGTTCGGACAGATCCGGAAACACCATATATTTT.

The table lists this clonotype with many counts. The chain is built from TRBV5-1 and TRBJ2-5; the D gene is possibly TRBD1 (6 bases). The CDR3 runs to 14 residues. The germline V gene has CDR1 SGHRS and CDR2 YFSETQ. The V gene lost 4 bases and the J gene lost 1 base, with 11 bases spanning the gap. For the CDR3, the DNA is TGCGCCAGCAGCACCGGACAGTTCCAAGAGACCCAGTACTTC. As protein: CASSTGQFQETQYF.

This clonotype was recorded many times. The CDR3 spells CASSYPGTESYEQYF. CDR3 bases: TGTGCCAGCAGTTACCCCGGGACAGAGTCCTACGAGCAGTACTTC. The chain employs TRBV6-5 and TRBJ2-7; TRBD1 agrees at 7 bases. Germline values: CDR1 MNHEY, CDR2 SVGAGI. This CDR3 region has 15 residues. The J segment lost 1 base and the V segment lost 2 bases, leaving 5 bases of the junction unmatched.

Ten or more counts support this clonotype. The chain joins TRBV11-2 to TRBJ1-1; D remains unclear. Trimming took off 5 bases at V and 7 bases at J, with 11 bases between the two ends. The CDR3 has 12 amino acids. CDR1 is SGHAT, CDR2 FQNNGV, per germline. CDR3 residues: CASSLSTDEAFF. In DNA, the CDR3 is TGTGCCAGCAGCCTTTCGACGGATGAAGCTTTCTTT.

This clonotype was seen at least ten times. The chain recombines TRBV5-1 with TRBJ2-7, with D perhaps assigned TRBD1 or TRBD2 (5 bases each). V was cut by 4 bases and J by 4 bases, with 12 bases left in between. Germline CDR1 and CDR2: SGHRS and YFSETQ. The CDR3 extends over 13 amino acids. CDR3 loop: CASSRGVNYEQYF. The CDR3 DNA is TGCGCCAGCAGCAGGGGAGTAAATTACGAGCAGTACTTC.

This clonotype was found many times. The chain uses TRBV7-2 and TRBJ2-5; 9 nucleotides align to TRBD2. The CDR3 length is 15 residues. V trimming: 6 bases; J trimming: 7 bases; junction bases outside the gene matches: 12. Germline V gene lookup returns CDR1 SGHTA and CDR2 FQGNSA. Written as DNA, the CDR3 is TGTGCCAGCAGTTCGCGGGAGGGCCTACTAGGGACCCAGTACTTC. Amino acids: CASSSREGLLGTQYF.

The rearrangement joins TRBV28 to TRBJ2-7, with 8 bases lining up with TRBD2. Germline-derived CDR1 and CDR2 are MDHEN and SYDVKM. CDR3 length equals 13 residues. The junction had 8 bases not matched to a gene; V was cut back by 3 bases and J by 10 bases. The CDR3 loop is CASSFSSGTRQYF. The DNA of the CDR3 is TGTGCCAGCAGTTTCTCCTCCGGGACTAGACAGTACTTC.

This clonotype was recorded many times. V gene TRBV20-1 combines with J gene TRBJ1-5; 8 bases fit TRBD1. Looked up from germline, CDR1 is DFQATT and CDR2 is SNEGSKA (reference sequence). Unmatched junction bases numbered 6, after V lost 5 bases and J lost 6 bases. This CDR3 is 13 amino acids long. The CDR3 region has the DNA TGCAGTGCTCAGCCGGGACAGGTTCAGCCCCAGCATTTT. It is translated as CSAQPGQVQPQHF.

This clonotype was counted at least ten times. The J gene is TRBJ2-5, the V gene TRBV12-3 or TRBV12-4; 14 bases are a match to TRBD2. This CDR3 is 17 amino acids long. After removal of 5 bases from V and 4 bases from J, the junction contained 9 bases not matched to a gene. The CDR3, as DNA: TGTGCCAGCAGTGGGACTAGCGGGAGTGGGTTTGGAGAGACCCAGTACTTC. Its translation is CASSGTSGSGFGETQYF.

The chain links TRBV30 to TRBJ2-7; D call uncertain. Germline loops: CDR1 GTSNPN, CDR2 SVGIG (reference sequence). Trimming cost V 4 bases and J 4 bases, with 20 bases left between them. The CDR3 has 15 residues. CDR3 protein: CAWTLVRRRLYEQYF. In DNA, the CDR3 is TGTGCCTGGACTTTGGTCCGGCGCCGGTTGTACGAGCAGTACTTC. Complete variable domain (other parts from reference TRBV30 and TRBJ2-7): SQTIHQWPATLVQPVGSPLSLECTVEGTSNPNLYWYRQAAGRGLQLLFYSVGIGQISSEVPQNLSASRPQDRQFILSSKKLLLSDSGFYLCAWTLVRRRLYEQYFGPGTRLTVT.

This chain links TRBV7-3 with TRBJ1-1; tentatively, D is TRBD1 (5 bases). This CDR3 is 14 amino acids long. CDR1 and CDR2 (germline): SGHTA, FQGTGA. Deletions cut 5 bases from V and 1 base from J, with 11 bases between. CDR3 residues: CASSPGKGNTEAFF. The CDR3 DNA follows: TGTGCCAGCAGCCCAGGGAAAGGGAACACTGAAGCTTTCTTT. Full variable domain (remainder filled in from reference TRBV7-3 and TRBJ1-1): GAGVSQTPSNKVTEKGKYVELRCDPISGHTALYWYRQSLGQGPEFLIYFQGTGAADDSGLPNDRFFAVRPEGSVSTLKIQRTERGDSAVYLCASSPGKGNTEAFFGQGTRLTVV.

This clonotype was observed at least ten times. The chain combines TRBV18 with TRBJ2-5; D may be TRBD2 (5 bases). Trimming took off 8 bases at V and 3 bases at J, with 13 bases between the two ends. The germline V gene encodes CDR1 KGHSH and CDR2 LQKENI. This CDR3 is 13 amino acids long. The CDR3 DNA sequence: TGTGCCAGCAGTCCCCCGGGGAAAGAGACCCAGTACTTC. It specifies CASSPPGKETQYF.

The chain joins TRBV7-3 to TRBJ1-1; no clear D gene. V was trimmed by 5 bases and J by 4 bases, leaving 11 bases between them. Germline CDR1 and CDR2: SGHTA and FQGTGA. This CDR3 is built from 13 residues. The CDR3: CASSRAPSTEAFF. CDR3 in DNA: TGTGCCAGCAGCCGAGCGCCTAGCACTGAAGCTTTCTTT.

This clonotype was counted ten times or more. This rearrangement joins TRBV28 to TRBJ1-1; D gene ambiguous. Trimming pared 3 bases from V and 3 bases from J, leaving 5 bases between. The CDR3 extends over 12 amino acids. Germline CDR1 and CDR2: MDHEN and SYDVKM. This chain's CDR3 is CASSFDDTEAFF. Written as DNA, the CDR3 is TGTGCCAGCAGTTTTGACGACACTGAAGCTTTCTTT.

In this sample, this clonotype turned up many times. The chain couples TRBV6-5 to TRBJ2-2, with 7 bases fitting TRBD1. CDR3 length: 16 residues. V shed 6 bases, J shed 1 base, and the junction held 8 bases outside the gene matches. CDR1 and CDR2 (germline): MNHEY, SVGAGI. The CDR3 DNA sequence: TGTGCCAGCAGCAGGTTCGGGACAGTGAACACCGGGGAGCTGTTTTTT. Protein sequence: CASSRFGTVNTGELFF.

This clonotype was picked up many times. The CDR3, as DNA: TGCAGCGCGACAGGGGCCAATGCTAACTATGGCTACACCTTC. It codes for CSATGANANYGYTF. The J gene is TRBJ1-2, the V gene TRBV29-1; 8 positions match TRBD1. The length of the CDR3 is 14 residues. CDR1 is SQVTM, CDR2 ANQGSEA, per germline. The V segment lost 7 bases and the J segment 0 bases; nucleotides outside the gene matches: 7.

This clonotype occurred many times. This rearrangement joins TRBV7-2 to TRBJ2-5, with D possibly TRBD2 on 6 matching bases. In germline, CDR1 is SGHTA, CDR2 FQGNSA. The germline V and J ends were trimmed by 6 bases and 4 bases, with 18 bases remaining between them. There are 15 residues in the CDR3. The CDR3 protein is CASSLAAGAGETQYF. CDR3 in DNA: TGTGCCAGCAGTTTGGCGGCAGGAGCGGGAGAGACCCAGTACTTC.

This clonotype was observed at least ten times. The CDR3 region has the DNA TGTGCCAGCAGTCAAGTGACCCCCTACGAGCAGTACTTC. This gives the protein CASSQVTPYEQYF. The chain recombines TRBV12-3 or TRBV12-4 with TRBJ2-7, with no clear D. Trimming removed 5 bases from V and 2 bases from J, with 10 bases in between. The CDR3 is made up of 13 amino acids.

This clonotype has at least ten counts. The V gene is TRBV30, the J gene TRBJ1-1; 7 nucleotides align to TRBD1. CDR3 length: 13 amino acids. CDR1 and CDR2 from the germline V gene are GTSNPN and SVGIG (reference sequence). Unmatched junction bases numbered 4, after V lost 5 bases and J lost 1 base. CDR3: CAWETGQNTEAFF. In DNA, the CDR3 is TGTGCCTGGGAGACAGGGCAGAACACTGAAGCTTTCTTT.

The gene calls are TRBV30 and TRBJ1-5, with 7 bases fitting TRBD1. CDR3 length: 18 amino acids. With V trimmed by 2 bases and J by 1 base, 14 bases remained unmatched. From germline, CDR1 is GTSNPN and CDR2 SVGIG (reference sequence). CDR3 amino acids: CAWSLGQRAYRSNQPQHF. The DNA for the CDR3 is TGTGCCTGGAGTTTGGGACAGAGAGCTTATAGGAGCAATCAGCCCCAGCATTTT.